The subject of this entry is one T cell receptor beta chain. Its antigen has not been determined. The sample holds no much larger clone one base away, and base qualities are not on file. TCR beta CDR3 regions were amplified from genomic DNA with the immunoSEQ assay, a bias-controlled multiplex PCR using V- and J-specific primers. A second PCR step added a proprietary barcode and Illumina adapter sequences to the CDR3 amplicons. An Illumina MiSeq instrument was used for sequencing of the CDR3 libraries. In the source study's methods: immunoSEQ Analyzer 3.0 was used for export and quality control, with R Bioconductor and Immunarch used for downstream analyses. Only productive rearrangements in the normalized downsampled data set went into calculating the repertoire metrics. In the normalized cohort, a clonotype counted as pathologically expanded if the clonotype was larger than 5 templates. Repertoire diversity was measured with the Inverse Simpson Index. To capture all clonotypes, the CMV-specificity analyses were run on the non-normalized data set. Imported from immuneACCESS, the table was reduced by TCRdb to in-frame sequences with V and J called. These copies leave out some clones; in studies compared against another copy, an unresolved V gene accounts for under half, and the cause of the remainder is not known. Clone size and V and J calls were adopted from that table, with D and trimming inferred from the DNA. The sample records more than 25,000 clones, approximately 77% of which are singletons. 5% to 6.5% of the sample belongs to the ten largest clones.

The data stem from a study of T cell clonotyping in hematopoietic cell transplantation (dated by TCRdb to the early 2020s). Regarding the study in general: Pretransplant samples from recipients were collected after cytoreduction. Patients were recruited between September 2015 and 2017 and followed until late 2020 or death. A total of 130 or so blood samples were collected in the study from roughly 40 consecutive transplant recipients and their related donors.

The CDR3 sequence holds 11 residues, the cysteine and phenylalanine included. Only the CDR3 DNA stays, 33 bases, in frame from base 1. Trimming takes 7 bases from V and 1 base from J, and the germline ends sit 7 bases apart. From a lookup of the germline V gene (reference sequence), CDR1 and CDR2 are DFQATT and SNEGSKA. The label giving this sample's time point can be read as: recipient sample about 28 days before transplant, after cytoreduction. Blood samples were obtained from recipients approximately 28 days before transplant and at days 30, 100 and 180 after transplant. Nuclei Lysis Solution was used to extract genomic DNA from fresh or cryopreserved unfractionated peripheral blood mononuclear cells. Study-wide conclusions, independent of this receptor: After transplant, TCR diversity in recipients dropped, and pathologically expanded clonotypes climbed progressively between day 30 and day 180. Recipient repertoires showed only a small fraction of overlap with donor repertoires, and over 97% appeared de novo at the given depth. The sample size was limited, and CD4 and CD8 repertoire contributions could not be separated because cells were not sorted. Broader posttransplant TCR repertoire diversity was predicted by donor and pretransplant recipient Inverse Simpson Index values.

The rearranged chain carries TRBV20-1 and TRBJ1-1, with the identity of the D gene unclear. The specimen was peripheral blood mononuclear cells, collected before stem cell transplant. The TCR sequence derives from a man in his forties or fifties with myelodysplastic syndrome. Some clones in this sample may be carry-over from other donors' samples. The base sequence is TGCAGTGGTAAGGGGAACACTGAAGCTTTCTTT. The encoded protein is CSGKGNTEAFF.